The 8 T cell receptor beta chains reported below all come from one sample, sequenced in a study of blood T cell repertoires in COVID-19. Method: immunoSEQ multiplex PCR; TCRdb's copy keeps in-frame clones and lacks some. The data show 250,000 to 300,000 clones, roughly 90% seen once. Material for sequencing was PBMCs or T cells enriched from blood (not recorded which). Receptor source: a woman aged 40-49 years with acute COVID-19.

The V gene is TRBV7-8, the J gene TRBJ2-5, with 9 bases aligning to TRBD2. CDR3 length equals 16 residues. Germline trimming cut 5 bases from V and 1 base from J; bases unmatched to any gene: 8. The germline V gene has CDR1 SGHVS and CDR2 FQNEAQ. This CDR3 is CASSPVGSGSQETQYF. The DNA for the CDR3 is TGTGCCAGCAGCCCGGTCGGTAGCGGGAGCCAAGAGACCCAGTACTTC.

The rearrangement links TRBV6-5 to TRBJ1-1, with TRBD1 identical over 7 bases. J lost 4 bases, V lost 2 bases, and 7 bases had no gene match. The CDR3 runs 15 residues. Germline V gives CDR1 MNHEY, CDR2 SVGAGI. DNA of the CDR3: TGTGCCAGCAGTTACGTGGCAAAGGGGGCCACTGAAGCTTTCTTT. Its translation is CASSYVAKGATEAFF.

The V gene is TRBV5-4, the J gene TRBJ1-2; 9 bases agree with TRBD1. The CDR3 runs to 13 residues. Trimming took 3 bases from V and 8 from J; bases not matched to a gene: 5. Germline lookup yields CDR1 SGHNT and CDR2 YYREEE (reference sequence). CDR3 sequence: CASSYTGGYGYTF. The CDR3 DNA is TGTGCCAGCAGCTATACAGGGGGCTACGGCTACACCTTC.

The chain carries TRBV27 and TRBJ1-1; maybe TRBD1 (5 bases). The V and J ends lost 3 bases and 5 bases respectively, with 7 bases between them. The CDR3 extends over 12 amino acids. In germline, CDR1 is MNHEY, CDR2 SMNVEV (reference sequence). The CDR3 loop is CASSLSGTEAFF. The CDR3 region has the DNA TGTGCCAGCAGTTTGTCAGGGACTGAAGCTTTCTTT.

CDR3 DNA: TGTGCCAGCAGTTGGACTAGCGGGAACACCGGGGAGCTGTTTTTT. Protein sequence: CASSWTSGNTGELFF. V and J are TRBV9 and TRBJ2-2, with 10 bases fitting TRBD2. V was clipped by 5 bases and J by 1 base; unmatched bases: 2. The CDR3 sequence is 15 residues long. Germline CDR1 SGDLS, CDR2 YYNGEE.

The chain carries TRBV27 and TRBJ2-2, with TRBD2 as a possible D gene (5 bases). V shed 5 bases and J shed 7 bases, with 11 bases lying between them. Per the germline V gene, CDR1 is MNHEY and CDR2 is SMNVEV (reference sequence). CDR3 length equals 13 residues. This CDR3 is CASSVERYGELFF. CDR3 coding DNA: TGTGCCAGCAGTGTAGAGCGGTACGGGGAGCTGTTTTTT.

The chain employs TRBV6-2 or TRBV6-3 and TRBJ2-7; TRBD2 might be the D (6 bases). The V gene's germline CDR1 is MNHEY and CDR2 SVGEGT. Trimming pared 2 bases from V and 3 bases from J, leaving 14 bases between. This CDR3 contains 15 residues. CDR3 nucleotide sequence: TGTGCCAGCAGTTACGGGCGGGATGTAAACTACGAGCAGTACTTC. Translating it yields CASSYGRDVNYEQYF.

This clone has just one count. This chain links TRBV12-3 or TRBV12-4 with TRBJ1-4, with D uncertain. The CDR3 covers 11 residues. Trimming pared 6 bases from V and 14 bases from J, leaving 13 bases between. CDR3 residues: CASSRIGSLFF. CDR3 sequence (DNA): TGTGCCAGCAGCCGAATCGGGAGTCTGTTTTTT.